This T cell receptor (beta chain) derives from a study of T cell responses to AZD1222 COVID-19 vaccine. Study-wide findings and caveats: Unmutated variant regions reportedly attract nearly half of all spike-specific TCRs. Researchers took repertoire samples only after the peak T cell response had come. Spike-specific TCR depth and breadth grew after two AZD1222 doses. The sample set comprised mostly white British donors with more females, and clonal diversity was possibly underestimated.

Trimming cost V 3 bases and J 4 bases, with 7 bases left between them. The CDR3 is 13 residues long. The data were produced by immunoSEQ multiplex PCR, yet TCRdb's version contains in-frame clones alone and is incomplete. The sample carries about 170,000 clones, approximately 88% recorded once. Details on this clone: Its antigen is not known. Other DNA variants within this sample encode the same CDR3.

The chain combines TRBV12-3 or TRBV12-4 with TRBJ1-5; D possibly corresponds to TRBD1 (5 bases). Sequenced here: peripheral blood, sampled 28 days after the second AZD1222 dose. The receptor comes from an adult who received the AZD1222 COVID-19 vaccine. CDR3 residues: CASSFGGNQPQHF. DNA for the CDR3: TGTGCCAGCAGTTTCGGGGGGAATCAGCCCCAGCATTTT.